This TCR beta chain was identified in a study of OX40 agonist ivuxolimab in advanced cancers. Study summary: Three patients, one with hepatocellular carcinoma and two with cutaneous melanoma, responded partially.

Broader study findings: Researchers report that CD8+ T cells had, on average, more expanded clones than CD4+.

J lost 4 bases, V lost 8 bases, and 3 bases had no gene match. The CDR3 consists of 14 residues. CDR1 is MGHDK and CDR2 is SYGVNS in the germline V gene. Details on this clone: Its specificity is unknown.

TCRdb's table, derived via immunoSEQ multiplex PCR, lists solely in-frame clones and lacks some. The sample comprises about 45,000 clones, 75% to 85% of which are singletons, and around 2.5% rests with the top ten. The chain has TRBV25-1 and TRBJ2-2; 11 nucleotides agree with TRBD2. Sequenced here: CD4+ or CD8+ T cells sorted from blood, sampled in a trial of the OX40 agonist ivuxolimab. This clonotype was sampled from an adult with an advanced solid tumor such as melanoma, head and neck, liver or kidney cancer. The CDR3 region is CASSGTSGTGELFF. The CDR3 nucleotides read TGTGCCAGCTCCGGGACTAGCGGCACCGGGGAGCTGTTTTTT.